The TCR beta chain under discussion was sequenced for a study of tumor and adjacent non-tumor tissue in lung cancer. For the study at large: There were around 11 adenocarcinoma, a couple of squamous cell carcinoma and 1 small cell lung cancer cases.

A modified ARM-PCR protocol with three rounds of nested PCR amplified TCRbeta. TCRdb used MiXCR to reprocess the multiplex PCR reads, holding one entry per CDR3 protein. The table records some 80,000 distinct CDR3 sequences, around 76% of them present only once. The template was RNA from unsorted bulk tissue. This non-tumor lung sample came from over 3 cm beyond the tumor edge. In regard to this clonotype: The antigen remains undetermined. One end of the junction fails to match germline, which may point to a read error.

The CDR3 has 10 residues. Per the germline V gene, CDR1 is SQVTM and CDR2 is ANQGSEA. Findings of the study overall: Significantly higher TCR diversity was found in tumor than normal lung.

Sequencing used distant non-tumor lung tissue. V usage is TRBV29-1 and J usage is TRBJ2-5; a possible D gene is TRBD1 (6 bases). This clonotype was sampled from a woman aged 45-60 years with non-small cell lung cancer. This CDR3 reads CSAGVETQCF. As DNA, the CDR3 is TGCTCGGCAGGGGTAGAGACCCAGTGCTTC.